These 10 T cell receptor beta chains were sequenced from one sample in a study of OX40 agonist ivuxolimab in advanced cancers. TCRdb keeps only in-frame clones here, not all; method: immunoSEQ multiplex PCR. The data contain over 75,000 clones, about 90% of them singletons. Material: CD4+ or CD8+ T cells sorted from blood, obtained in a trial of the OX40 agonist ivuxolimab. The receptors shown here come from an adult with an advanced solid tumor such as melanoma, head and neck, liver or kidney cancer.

CDR3: CASSRLDYQETQYF. Here the CDR3 DNA reads TGTGCCAGCAGCCGACTGGATTACCAAGAGACCCAGTACTTC. J is TRBJ2-5 and V is TRBV14; D ambiguous. Germline CDR1 and CDR2: SGHDN and FVKESK. The CDR3 sequence is 14 residues long. Trimming stripped 4 bases from V and 0 bases from J, with 9 bases between.

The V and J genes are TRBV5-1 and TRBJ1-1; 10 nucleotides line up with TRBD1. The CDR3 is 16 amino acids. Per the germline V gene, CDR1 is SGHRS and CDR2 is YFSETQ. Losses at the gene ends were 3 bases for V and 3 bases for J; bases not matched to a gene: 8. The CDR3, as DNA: TGCGCCAGCAGCTCACTGACAGGGGGCATGTACACTGAAGCTTTCTTT. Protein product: CASSSLTGGMYTEAFF.

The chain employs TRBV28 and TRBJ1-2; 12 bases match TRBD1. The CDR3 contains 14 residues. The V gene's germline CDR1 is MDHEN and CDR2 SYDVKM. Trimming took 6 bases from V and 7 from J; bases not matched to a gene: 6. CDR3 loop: CASRRDRGHPGYTF. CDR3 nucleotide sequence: TGTGCCAGCAGACGGGACAGGGGGCATCCTGGCTACACCTTC.

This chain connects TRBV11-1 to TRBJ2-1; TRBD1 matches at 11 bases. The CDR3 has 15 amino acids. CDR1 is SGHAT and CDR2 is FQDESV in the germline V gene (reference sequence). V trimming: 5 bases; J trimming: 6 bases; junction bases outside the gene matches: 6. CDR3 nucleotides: TGTGCCAGCAGCCAATCCGGGACAGGGGGCAATGAGCAGTTCTTC. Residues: CASSQSGTGGNEQFF.

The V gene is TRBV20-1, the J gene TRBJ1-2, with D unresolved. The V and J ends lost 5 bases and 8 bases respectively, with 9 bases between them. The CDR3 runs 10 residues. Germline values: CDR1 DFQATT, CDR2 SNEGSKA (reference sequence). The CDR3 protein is CSASGMGYTF. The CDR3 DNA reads TGCAGTGCTTCCGGGATGGGCTACACCTTC.

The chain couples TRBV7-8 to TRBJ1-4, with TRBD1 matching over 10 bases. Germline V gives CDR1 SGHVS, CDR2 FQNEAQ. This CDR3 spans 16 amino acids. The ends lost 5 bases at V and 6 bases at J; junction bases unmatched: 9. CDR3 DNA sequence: TGTGCCAGCAGCCTAAACCGGGACAGGGGAGATGAAAAACTGTTTTTT. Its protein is CASSLNRDRGDEKLFF.

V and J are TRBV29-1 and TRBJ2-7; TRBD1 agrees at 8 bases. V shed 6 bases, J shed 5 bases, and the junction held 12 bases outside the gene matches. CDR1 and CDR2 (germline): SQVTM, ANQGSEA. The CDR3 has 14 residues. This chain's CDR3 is CSVAGQVKPNEQYF. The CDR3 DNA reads TGCAGCGTCGCGGGACAGGTTAAACCAAACGAGCAGTACTTC.

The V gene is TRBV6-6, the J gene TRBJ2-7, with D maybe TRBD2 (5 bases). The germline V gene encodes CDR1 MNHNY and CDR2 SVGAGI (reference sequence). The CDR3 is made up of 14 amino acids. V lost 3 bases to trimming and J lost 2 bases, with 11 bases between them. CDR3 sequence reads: CASSYLRGPYEQYF. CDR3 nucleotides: TGTGCCAGCAGTTATCTGAGAGGGCCCTACGAGCAGTACTTC.

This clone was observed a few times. The CDR3 protein is CASSLSVGRTGELFF. Written as DNA, the CDR3 is TGTGCCAGCAGTTTATCGGTCGGGAGGACCGGGGAGCTGTTTTTT. The chain couples TRBV27 to TRBJ2-2; TRBD2 aligns across 7 bases. V shed 0 bases and J 5 bases; nucleotides not matched to a gene: 3. This CDR3 is 15 amino acids long. In germline, CDR1 is MNHEY, CDR2 SMNVEV (reference sequence).

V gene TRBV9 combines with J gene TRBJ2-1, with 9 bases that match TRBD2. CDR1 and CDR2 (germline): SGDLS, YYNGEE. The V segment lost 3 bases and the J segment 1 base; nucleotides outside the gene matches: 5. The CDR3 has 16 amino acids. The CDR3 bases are TGTGCCAGCAGCGGCACCGCGGGGGGGTCCTACAATGAGCAGTTCTTC. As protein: CASSGTAGGSYNEQFF.